This TCR beta chain is drawn from a study of CD8 T cells in ankylosing spondylitis. Losses at the gene ends were 2 bases for V and 2 bases for J; bases not matched to a gene: 9. Germline V gene sequence: CDR1 SGHRS, CDR2 YFSETQ. This CDR3 has 17 amino acids. This clonotype was counted only a few times. Its antigen remains unidentified. TCRdb re-called the 5' RACE reads with MiXCR, one entry per CDR3 protein. This sample has under 150,000 distinct CDR3 sequences; roughly 17% occur once, and the top ten carry 30% to 35%. Overall study results and limits: There was a TCR beta motif, made of fewer than 10 highly homologous variants, that appeared characteristic of ankylosing spondylitis blood.

Sequenced sample: blood, either unsorted or a sorted T cell fraction (not recorded which). The chain carries TRBV5-1 and TRBJ2-1, with 8 bases identical to TRBD2. This clonotype originated in a male donor with ankylosing spondylitis. CDR3 region: CASSFYVSGNAYNEQFF. CDR3 sequence (DNA): TGCGCCAGCAGCTTTTATGTTAGCGGGAATGCCTACAATGAGCAGTTCTTC.